This TCR beta chain was recovered during a study of cytomegalovirus exposure and HLA in healthy donors. The sample holds a few counts of this clone. The antigen is undetermined. Study outcomes and limitations: When the data were analyzed later, several of the most significant clusters appeared to be linked to common viral pathogens. In a later analysis, a missense DCLRE1C variant was linked to TCR beta V- and J-gene trimming. Across donors, presence/absence analyses took sequencing depth to be roughly uniform.

Researchers ran the PCR with 60 Vbeta and 13 Jbeta primers. The table came from immunoSEQ multiplex PCR; TCRdb's copy has only in-frame clones and leaves some out. Among under 200,000 clones, approximately 77% were seen once, and the ten largest hold 2.2%. Trimming shortened V by 5 bases and J by 4 bases, and 15 bases separated the two germline ends. CDR3 length: 14 residues. The germline CDR1 and CDR2 sequences are SGHTS and YDEGEE. The V call is TRBV5-8, the J call TRBJ1-2; tentative D call: TRBD1 (5 bases). The sequencing sample was made of PBMCs. This sequence originates from a man over 45 in good health and CMV-seropositive. CDR3 region: CASRGLAALYGYTF. DNA of the CDR3: TGTGCCAGCAGGGGGCTGGCAGCCCTCTATGGCTACACCTTC.